The source of this TCR beta chain is a study of brain T cells in children with intractable seizures. Some clones are missing from TCRdb's copy, which holds only in-frame ones; the method was immunoSEQ multiplex PCR. The table lists 300,000 to 400,000 clones, 93% of them singletons. A word on this clone: Its specificity is not known.

V was shortened by 1 base and J by 1 base, with 13 bases between the two germline ends. The CDR3 contains 16 residues. Looked up from germline, CDR1 is SGHTA and CDR2 is FQGNSA. Study-level findings and limits: Pre- and post-surgery blood differed in depth, so pre-surgery absences may be undersampling. HCMV serostatus was not known, and viral specificity came from CDR3 similarity only.

Sample time point: blood from clinic visit 5 months post-surgery; TSC patient then seizure free. Sequencing was limited to surgery cases with top T cell transcript signatures in brain tissue. At least one anti-epileptic drug was given before surgery. This sequence was found in a boy less than two years old with tuberous sclerosis and intractable seizures. The source was peripheral blood, collected 5 to 6 months after surgery. The genes are TRBV7-2 and TRBJ2-5, with D uncertain. The CDR3 here is CASSLVPTIAQETQYF. CDR3 DNA sequence: TGTGCCAGCAGCTTAGTCCCCACCATTGCCCAAGAGACCCAGTACTTC. Supplemented by reference TRBV7-2 and TRBJ2-5, the full variable domain reads GAGVSQSPSNKVTEKGKDVELRCDPISGHTALYWYRQSLGQGLEFLIYFQGNSAPDKSGLPSDRFSAERTGGSVSTLTIQRTQQEDSAVYLCASSLVPTIAQETQYFGPGTRLLVL.